The table lists the clone carrying this TCR beta chain with a count of one. Its antigen is still unknown. The data stem from a study of vaccination effects on CD4 cells after COVID-19. Study outcomes and limitations: A shortage of convalescent patients and an absence of early post-infection timepoints characterized the study. Vaccine-induced clones in healthy vaccinees cross-reacted with common cold coronaviruses in only 1 of 255 cases.

ViraFEST used viral peptide pools to expand antigen-specific CD4+ T cells before sequencing. Investigators separated out CD4+ T cells once approximately 9 days of culture had passed. Each vaccine recipient was nucleocapsid antibody negative and had no prior SARS-CoV-2 infection. A half-volume exchange with IL-2 medium occurred on days 3 and 7. Profiled with immunoSEQ multiplex PCR; TCRdb holds only in-frame clones, not every one. The sample lists about 21,000 clones; about 68% were seen once. Germline CDR1 is MNHEY and CDR2 is SVGEGT. V was clipped by 0 bases and J by 4 bases; unmatched bases: 5. The length of the CDR3 is 17 residues.

The specimen comprised CD4+ T cells from PBMCs cultured with HCoV-NL63 spike peptides, sampled before COVID-19 vaccination. J is TRBJ1-5 and V is TRBV6-2 or TRBV6-3; 11 bases line up with TRBD1. The clonotype originates from a human donor who received a COVID-19 vaccine. The CDR3 sequence: CASSYSGGTGGNQPQHF. In DNA form, the CDR3 reads TGTGCCAGCAGTTACTCGGGCGGGACAGGGGGGAATCAGCCCCAGCATTTT.